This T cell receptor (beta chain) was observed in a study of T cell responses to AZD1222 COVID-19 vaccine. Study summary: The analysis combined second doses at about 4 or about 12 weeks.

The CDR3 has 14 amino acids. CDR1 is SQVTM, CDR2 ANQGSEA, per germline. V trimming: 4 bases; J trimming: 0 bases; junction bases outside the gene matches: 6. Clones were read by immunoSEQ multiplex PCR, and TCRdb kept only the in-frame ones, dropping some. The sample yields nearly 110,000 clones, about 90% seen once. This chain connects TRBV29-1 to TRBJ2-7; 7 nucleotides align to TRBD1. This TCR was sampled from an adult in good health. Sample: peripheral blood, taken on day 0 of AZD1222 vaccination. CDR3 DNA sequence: TGCAGCGTTGGACAGGGTGGGAGCTCCTACGAGCAGTACTTC. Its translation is CSVGQGGSSYEQYF.